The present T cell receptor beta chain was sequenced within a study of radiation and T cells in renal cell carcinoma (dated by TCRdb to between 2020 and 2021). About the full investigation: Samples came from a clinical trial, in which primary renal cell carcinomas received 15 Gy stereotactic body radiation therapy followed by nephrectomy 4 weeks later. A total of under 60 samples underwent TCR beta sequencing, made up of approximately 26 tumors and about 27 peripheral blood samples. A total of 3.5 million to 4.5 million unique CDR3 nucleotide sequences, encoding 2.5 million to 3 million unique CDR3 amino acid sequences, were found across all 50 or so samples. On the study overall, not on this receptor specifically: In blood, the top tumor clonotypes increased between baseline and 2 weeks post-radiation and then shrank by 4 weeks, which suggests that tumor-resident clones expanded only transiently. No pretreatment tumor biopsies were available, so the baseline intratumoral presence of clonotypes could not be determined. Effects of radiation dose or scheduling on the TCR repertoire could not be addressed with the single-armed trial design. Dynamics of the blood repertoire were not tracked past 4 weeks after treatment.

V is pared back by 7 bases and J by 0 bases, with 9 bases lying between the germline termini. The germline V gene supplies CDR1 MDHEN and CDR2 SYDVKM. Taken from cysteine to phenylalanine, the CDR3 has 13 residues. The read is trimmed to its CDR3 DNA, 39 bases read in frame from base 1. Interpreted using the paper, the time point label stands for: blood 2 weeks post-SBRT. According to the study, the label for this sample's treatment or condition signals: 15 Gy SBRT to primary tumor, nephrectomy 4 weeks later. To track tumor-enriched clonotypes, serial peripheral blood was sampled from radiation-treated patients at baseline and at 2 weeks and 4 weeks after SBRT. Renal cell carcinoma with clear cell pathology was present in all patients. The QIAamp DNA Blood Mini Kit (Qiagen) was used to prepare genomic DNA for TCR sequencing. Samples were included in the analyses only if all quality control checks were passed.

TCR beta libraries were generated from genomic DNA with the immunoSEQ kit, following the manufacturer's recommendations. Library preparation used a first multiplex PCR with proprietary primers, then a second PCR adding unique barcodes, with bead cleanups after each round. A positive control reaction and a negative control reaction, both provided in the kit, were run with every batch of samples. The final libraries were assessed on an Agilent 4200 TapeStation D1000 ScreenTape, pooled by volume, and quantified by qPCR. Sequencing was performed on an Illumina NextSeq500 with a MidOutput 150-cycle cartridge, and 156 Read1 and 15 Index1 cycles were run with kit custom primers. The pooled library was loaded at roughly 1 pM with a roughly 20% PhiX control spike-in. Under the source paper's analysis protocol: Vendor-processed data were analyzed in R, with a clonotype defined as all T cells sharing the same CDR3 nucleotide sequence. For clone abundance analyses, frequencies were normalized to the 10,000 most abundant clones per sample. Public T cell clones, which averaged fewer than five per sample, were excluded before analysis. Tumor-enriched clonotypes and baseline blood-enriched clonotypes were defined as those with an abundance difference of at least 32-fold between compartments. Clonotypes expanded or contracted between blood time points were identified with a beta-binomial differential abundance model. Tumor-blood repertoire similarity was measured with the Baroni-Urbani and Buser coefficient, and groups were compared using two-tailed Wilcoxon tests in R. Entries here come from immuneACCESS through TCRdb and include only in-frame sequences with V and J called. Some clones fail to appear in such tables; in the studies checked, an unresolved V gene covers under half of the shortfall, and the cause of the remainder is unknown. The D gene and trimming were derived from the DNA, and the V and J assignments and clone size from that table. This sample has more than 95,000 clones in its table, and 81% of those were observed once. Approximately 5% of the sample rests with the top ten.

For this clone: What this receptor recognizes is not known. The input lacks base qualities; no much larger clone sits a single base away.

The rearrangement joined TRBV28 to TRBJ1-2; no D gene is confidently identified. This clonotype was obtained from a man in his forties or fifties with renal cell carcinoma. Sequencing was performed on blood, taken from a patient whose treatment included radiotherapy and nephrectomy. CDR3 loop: CASNPTSNYGYTF. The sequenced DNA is TGTGCCAGCAACCCAACCTCTAACTATGGCTACACCTTC.